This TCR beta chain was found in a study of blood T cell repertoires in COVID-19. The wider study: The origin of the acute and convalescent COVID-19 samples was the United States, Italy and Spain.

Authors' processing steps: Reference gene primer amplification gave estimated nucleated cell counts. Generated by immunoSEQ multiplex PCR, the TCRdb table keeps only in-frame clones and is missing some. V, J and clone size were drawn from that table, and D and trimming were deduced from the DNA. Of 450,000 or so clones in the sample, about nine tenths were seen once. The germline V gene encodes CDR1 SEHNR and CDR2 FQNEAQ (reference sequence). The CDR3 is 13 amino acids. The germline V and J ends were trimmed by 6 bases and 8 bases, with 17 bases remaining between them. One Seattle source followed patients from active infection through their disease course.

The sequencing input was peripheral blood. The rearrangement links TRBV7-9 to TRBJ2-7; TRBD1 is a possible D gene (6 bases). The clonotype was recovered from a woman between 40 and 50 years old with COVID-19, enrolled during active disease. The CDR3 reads CASRPSTTGKQYF. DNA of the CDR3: TGTGCCAGCAGACCCAGTACGACAGGCAAGCAGTACTTC.